This T cell receptor (beta chain) appears in the sequencing data of a study of cytomegalovirus exposure and HLA in healthy donors. Study background: Some 91 million unique TCRs from HLA-typed donors were held in an early release of data.

Notes on the study in general: HLA alleles were associated with 15,000 to 20,000 TCR beta sequences in a later analysis at 0.05 false discovery rate. Being productive about 87% or about 30% of the time was typical of most TCR beta V segments in an earlier analysis.

The PCR ran on 60 Vbeta and 13 Jbeta primers. Only in-frame clones appear in the TCRdb table, and some are missing; sequencing was by immunoSEQ multiplex PCR. The top ten hold 9.5% to 15% of the sample, which has roughly 120,000 clones, 77% seen once. Concerning this clone itself: Its target is unknown.

V was shortened by 0 bases and J by 0 bases, with 14 bases between the two germline ends. The CDR3 covers 16 residues. CDR1 and CDR2 (germline): GTSNPN, SVGIG (reference sequence). This TCR was recovered from a woman aged 40 to 50 in good health and CMV-seropositive. Material: PBMCs. The chain joins TRBV30 to TRBJ1-1; no firm D call. The CDR3 sequence is CAWSVSSGHLNTEAFF. The CDR3 coding sequence is TGTGCCTGGAGTGTAAGCTCAGGCCACCTGAACACTGAAGCTTTCTTT.